Shown below are 10 T cell receptor beta chains from a single sample sequenced in a study of blood T cell repertoires in COVID-19. The data were produced by immunoSEQ multiplex PCR, yet TCRdb's version contains in-frame clones alone and is incomplete. The data show over 100,000 clones, with roughly 92% seen just once and 1.5% to 2.5% held by the top ten. Sequencing was performed on peripheral blood. All receptors derive from a woman between 45 and 65 years old with COVID-19, enrolled during active disease.

The rearrangement links TRBV12-3 or TRBV12-4 to TRBJ1-1; the D gene is possibly TRBD1 (6 bases). V dropped 4 bases and J dropped 9 bases, with 12 bases sitting between them. CDR3 length equals 12 residues. In nucleotides, the CDR3 is TGTGCCAGCAGTTGGAGACAGGCCCAAGCTTTCTTT. Translation gives CASSWRQAQAFF.

This clone was counted a single time. V is TRBV27 and J is TRBJ2-1, with D possibly being TRBD1 (6 bases). The CDR3 sequence is 14 residues long. Deletions cut 2 bases from V and 3 bases from J, with 8 bases between. Per the germline V gene, CDR1 is MNHEY and CDR2 is SMNVEV (reference sequence). The CDR3 loop reads CASSLGGLYNEQFF. The CDR3 coding sequence is TGTGCCAGCAGTTTAGGGGGCCTCTACAATGAGCAGTTCTTC.

The chain is built from TRBV30 and TRBJ2-3; possibly TRBD2 for D (5 bases). Germline values: CDR1 GTSNPN, CDR2 SVGIG (reference sequence). Deletions cut 0 bases from V and 0 bases from J, with 10 bases between. This CDR3 is 15 amino acids long. CDR3 sequence reads: CAWSVGGPSTDTQYF. The CDR3 DNA reads as TGTGCCTGGAGTGTAGGAGGTCCTAGCACAGATACGCAGTATTTT.

The chain carries TRBV19 and TRBJ2-3; D might be TRBD1 (6 bases). The length of the CDR3 is 16 residues. V lost 5 bases and J 4 bases, leaving 19 bases between the germline ends. Per germline, CDR1 LNHDA and CDR2 SQIVND (reference sequence). The CDR3 region has the DNA TGTGCCAGTAGTCCCCCCGGGACACCCGCTTCAGATACGCAGTATTTT. It specifies CASSPPGTPASDTQYF.

The CDR3 DNA sequence: TGTGCCTGGAATAGGGAGGAGAACTATGGCTACACCTTC. Its translation: CAWNREENYGYTF. This chain joins TRBV30 and TRBJ1-2; D is ambiguous. This CDR3 has 13 residues. V was trimmed by 4 bases and J by 2 bases, leaving 11 bases between them. Germline-derived CDR1 and CDR2 are GTSNPN and SVGIG (reference sequence). Using reference TRBV30 and TRBJ1-2 for the parts outside the CDR3, the full variable domain is SQTIHQWPATLVQPVGSPLSLECTVEGTSNPNLYWYRQAAGRGLQLLFYSVGIGQISSEVPQNLSASRPQDRQFILSSKKLLLSDSGFYLCAWNREENYGYTFGSGTRLTVV.

The chain links TRBV6-7 to TRBJ1-2, with D perhaps matching TRBD1 (5 bases). TRBV6-7 is flagged as an ORF with uncertain function. This CDR3 contains 13 residues. Deletions cut 2 bases from V and 6 bases from J, with 10 bases between. The CDR3: CASSYGTKHGYTF. For the CDR3, the DNA is TGTGCCAGCAGTTACGGGACTAAACATGGCTACACCTTC.

The J gene is TRBJ1-5, the V gene TRBV6-2 or TRBV6-3; the D gene is possibly TRBD1 (6 bases). The germline V and J ends were trimmed by 5 bases and 5 bases, with 19 bases remaining between them. CDR1 and CDR2 (germline): MNHEY, SVGEGT. CDR3 length equals 16 residues. The chain's CDR3 is CASSPRTGFNDQPQHF. CDR3 bases: TGTGCCAGCAGTCCCCGAACAGGGTTCAACGATCAGCCCCAGCATTTT.

This clone was counted a single time. V usage is TRBV11-3 and J usage is TRBJ2-1; the match to TRBD1 covers 7 bases. V was clipped by 4 bases and J by 4 bases; unmatched bases: 16. CDR1 and CDR2 (germline): SGHNT, YENEEA. This CDR3 is built from 18 residues. CDR3 residues: CASSSDVFGTALYNEQFF. The CDR3 region has the DNA TGTGCCAGCAGCTCCGACGTCTTTGGGACAGCGTTGTACAATGAGCAGTTCTTC.

This chain joins TRBV18 and TRBJ2-3; D unclear. V was cut by 3 bases and J by 0 bases, with 10 bases left in between. Germline V gives CDR1 KGHSH, CDR2 LQKENI. The CDR3 sequence is 15 residues long. The CDR3 region has the DNA TGTGCCAGCTCACCGCCTTGGGCCAGCACAGATACGCAGTATTTT. Translated: CASSPPWASTDTQYF.

The chain carries TRBV10-1 and TRBJ1-1, with TRBD1 as a possible D gene (6 bases). This CDR3 comprises 14 residues. Germline CDR1 is WNHNN and CDR2 is SYGVQD (reference sequence). With 3 bases removed from V and 2 bases from J, the gap between germline ends came to 10 bases. The CDR3 is CASSEAGANTEAFF. The CDR3 nucleotides are TGCGCCAGCAGTGAAGCAGGGGCTAACACTGAAGCTTTCTTT.